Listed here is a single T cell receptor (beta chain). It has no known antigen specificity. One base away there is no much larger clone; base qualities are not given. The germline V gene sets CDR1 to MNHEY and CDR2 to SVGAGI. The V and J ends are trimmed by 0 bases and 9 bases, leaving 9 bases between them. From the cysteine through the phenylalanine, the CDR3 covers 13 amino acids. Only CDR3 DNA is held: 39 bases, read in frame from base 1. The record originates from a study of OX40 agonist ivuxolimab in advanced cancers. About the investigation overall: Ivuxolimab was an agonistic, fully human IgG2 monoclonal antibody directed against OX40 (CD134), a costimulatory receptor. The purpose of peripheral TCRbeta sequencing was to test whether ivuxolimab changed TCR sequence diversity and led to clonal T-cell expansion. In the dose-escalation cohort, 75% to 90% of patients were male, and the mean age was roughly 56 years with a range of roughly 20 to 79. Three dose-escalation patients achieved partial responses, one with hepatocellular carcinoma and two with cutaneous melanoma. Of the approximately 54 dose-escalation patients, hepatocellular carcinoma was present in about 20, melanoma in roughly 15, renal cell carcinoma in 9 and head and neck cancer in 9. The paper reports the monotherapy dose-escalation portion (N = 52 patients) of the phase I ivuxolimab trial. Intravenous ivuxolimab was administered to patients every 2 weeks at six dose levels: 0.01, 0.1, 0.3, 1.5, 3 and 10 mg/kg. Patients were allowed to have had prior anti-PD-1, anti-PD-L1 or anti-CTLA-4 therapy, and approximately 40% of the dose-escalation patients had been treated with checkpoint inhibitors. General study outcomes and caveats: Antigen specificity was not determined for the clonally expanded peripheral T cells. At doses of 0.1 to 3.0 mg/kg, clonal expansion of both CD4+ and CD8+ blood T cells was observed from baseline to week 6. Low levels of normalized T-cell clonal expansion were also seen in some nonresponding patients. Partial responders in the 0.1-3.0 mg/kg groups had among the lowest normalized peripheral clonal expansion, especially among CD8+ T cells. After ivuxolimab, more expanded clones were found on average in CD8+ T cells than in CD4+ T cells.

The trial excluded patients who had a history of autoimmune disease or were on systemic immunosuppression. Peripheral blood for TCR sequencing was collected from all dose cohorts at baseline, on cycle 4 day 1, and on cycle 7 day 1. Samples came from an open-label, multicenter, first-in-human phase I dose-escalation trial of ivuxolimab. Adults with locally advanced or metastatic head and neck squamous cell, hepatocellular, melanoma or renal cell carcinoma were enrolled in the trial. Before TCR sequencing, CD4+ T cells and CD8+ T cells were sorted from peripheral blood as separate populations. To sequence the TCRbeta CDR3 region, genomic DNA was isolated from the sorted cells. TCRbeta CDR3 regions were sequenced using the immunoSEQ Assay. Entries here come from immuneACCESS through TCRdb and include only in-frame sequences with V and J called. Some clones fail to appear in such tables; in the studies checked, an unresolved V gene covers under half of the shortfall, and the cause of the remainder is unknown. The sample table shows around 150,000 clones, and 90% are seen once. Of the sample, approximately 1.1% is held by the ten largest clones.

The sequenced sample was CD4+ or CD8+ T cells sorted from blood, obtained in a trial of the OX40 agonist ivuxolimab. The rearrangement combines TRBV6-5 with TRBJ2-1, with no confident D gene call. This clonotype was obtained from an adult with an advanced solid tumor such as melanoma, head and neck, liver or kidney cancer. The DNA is TGTGCCAGCAGTTACTCGTACGAAACTGAGCAGTTCTTC. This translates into CASSYSYETEQFF.